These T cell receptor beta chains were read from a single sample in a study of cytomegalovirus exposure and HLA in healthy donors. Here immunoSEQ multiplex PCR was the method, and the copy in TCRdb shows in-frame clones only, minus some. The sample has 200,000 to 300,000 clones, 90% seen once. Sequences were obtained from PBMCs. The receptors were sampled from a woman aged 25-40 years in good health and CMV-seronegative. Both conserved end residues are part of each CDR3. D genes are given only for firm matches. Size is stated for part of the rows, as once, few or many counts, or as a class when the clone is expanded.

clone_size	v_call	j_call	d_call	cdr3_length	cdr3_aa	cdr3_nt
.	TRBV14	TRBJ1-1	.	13	CASSHWDASSAFF	TGTGCCAGCAGCCACTGGGACGCCTCGTCGGCTTTCTTT
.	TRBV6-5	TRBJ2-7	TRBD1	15	CASSYGGQGNYEQYF	TGTGCCAGCAGTTACGGGGGACAGGGAAACTACGAGCAGTACTTC
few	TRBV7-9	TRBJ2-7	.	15	CASSALESVTDEQYF	TGTGCCAGCAGTGCCCTAGAGTCCGTGACTGACGAGCAGTACTTC
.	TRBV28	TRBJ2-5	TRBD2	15	CASSLGREGKETQYF	TGTGCCAGCAGTTTAGGACGGGAGGGTAAAGAGACCCAGTACTTC
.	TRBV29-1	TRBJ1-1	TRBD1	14	CSVEDRARGTEAFF	TGCAGCGTCGAAGACAGGGCACGGGGCACTGAAGCTTTCTTT
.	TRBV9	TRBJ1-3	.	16	CASSVAGSAPGNTIYF	TGTGCCAGCAGCGTAGCTGGGAGCGCCCCTGGAAACACCATATATTTT
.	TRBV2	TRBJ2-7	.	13	CASGDGPSYEQYF	TGTGCCAGCGGGGACGGTCCCTCCTACGAGCAGTACTTC
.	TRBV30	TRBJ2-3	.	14	CAWSRAGRGDTQYF	TGTGCCTGGAGTCGGGCGGGAAGGGGAGATACGCAGTATTTT
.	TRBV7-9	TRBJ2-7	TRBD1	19	CASSLGTGGLSILFYEQYF	TGTGCCAGCAGCCTAGGGACAGGGGGCCTCTCAATCCTCTTCTACGAGCAGTACTTC
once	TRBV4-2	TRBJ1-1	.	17	CASSQARGGGLDTEAFF	TGTGCCAGCAGCCAAGCCCGTGGGGGAGGGCTTGACACTGAAGCTTTCTTT
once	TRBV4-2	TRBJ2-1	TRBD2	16	CASSQGLGTTHNEQFF	TGTGCCAGCAGCCAAGGACTCGGGACTACCCACAATGAGCAGTTCTTC